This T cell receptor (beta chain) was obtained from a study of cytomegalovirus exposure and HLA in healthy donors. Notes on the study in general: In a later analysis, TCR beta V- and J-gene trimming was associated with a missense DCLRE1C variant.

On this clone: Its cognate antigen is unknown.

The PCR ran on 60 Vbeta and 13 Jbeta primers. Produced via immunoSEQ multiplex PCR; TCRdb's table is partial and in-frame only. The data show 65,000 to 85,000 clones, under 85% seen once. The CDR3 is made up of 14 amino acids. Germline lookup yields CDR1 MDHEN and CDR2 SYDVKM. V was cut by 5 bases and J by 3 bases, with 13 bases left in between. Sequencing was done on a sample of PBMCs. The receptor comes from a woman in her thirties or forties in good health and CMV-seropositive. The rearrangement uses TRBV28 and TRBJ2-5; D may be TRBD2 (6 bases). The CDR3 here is CASSPLGGKETQYF. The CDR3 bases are TGTGCCAGCAGTCCCCTGGGGGGAAAAGAGACCCAGTACTTC.